These 10 T cell receptor beta chains came from one sample sequenced in a study of T-cell reconstitution after alpha-beta-depleted transplantation in children (dated by TCRdb to the mid-2010s). The method was PCR. TCRdb lists the instrument as Illumina HiSeq 2500. To normalize quantification of the TCRbeta repertoire, the TCR libraries were built with molecular barcoding that relied on unique molecular identifiers. Through fastp at Q25 and MiXCR, TCRdb rebuilt clones from the public reads, retaining in-frame beta chains. Entries are consolidated by CDR3 protein sequence, retaining the most common genes and DNA. The sample table contains fewer than 120,000 distinct CDR3 sequences; only one count was recorded for around 10% of them. Around 8.5% of the sample lies in the top ten. The specimen was PBMCs from the stem cell graft donor, collected from the stem cell graft. The receptor set was obtained from a human donor who donated a stem cell graft to a child with acute lymphoblastic leukemia.

Ten or more counts support this clonotype. This chain links TRBV13 with TRBJ2-1, with 13 nucleotides matching TRBD2. The germline V gene has CDR1 PRHDT and CDR2 FYEKMQ (reference sequence). V dropped 5 bases and J dropped 4; count of bases not matched to a gene: 2. The CDR3 has 15 residues. The CDR3 reads CASSPLAGGYNEQFF. For the CDR3, the DNA is TGTGCCAGCAGCCCACTAGCGGGGGGGTACAATGAGCAGTTCTTC.

This clonotype has a count of ten or more. CDR3 protein: CSARDSTGNNEQFF. In DNA, the CDR3 is TGCAGTGCTAGAGATTCGACGGGAAACAATGAGCAGTTCTTC. This sequence joins TRBV20-1 and TRBJ2-1, with D maybe TRBD2 (5 bases). CDR3 length: 14 residues. Trimming removed 0 bases from V and 5 bases from J, with 11 bases in between. CDR1 and CDR2 (germline): DFQATT, SNEGSKA (reference sequence).

This clonotype was detected many times. The chain carries TRBV5-4 and TRBJ2-2; 8 bases are a match to TRBD2. After removal of 4 bases from V and 3 bases from J, the junction contained 5 bases not matched to a gene. Germline CDR1 SGHNT, CDR2 YYREEE (reference sequence). This CDR3 spans 15 amino acids. The CDR3 DNA follows: TGTGCCAGCAGCGCGGCCGGGGGGGACACCGGGGAGCTGTTTTTT. It specifies CASSAAGGDTGELFF. The full variable domain, completed using reference TRBV5-4 and TRBJ2-2, is ETGVTQSPTHLIKTRGQQVTLRCSSQSGHNTVSWYQQALGQGPQFIFQYYREEENGRGNFPPRFSGLQFPNYSSELNVNALELDDSALYLCASSAAGGDTGELFFGEGSRLTVL.

This clonotype was detected many times. The rearrangement links TRBV5-1 to TRBJ1-2; 8 positions agree with TRBD1. Unmatched junction bases numbered 5, after V lost 0 bases and J lost 7 bases. This CDR3 is built from 14 residues. The V gene's germline CDR1 is SGHRS and CDR2 YFSETQ. The CDR3 sequence is CASSLGTGMGGYTF. The CDR3 DNA reads TGCGCCAGCAGCTTGGGGACAGGGATGGGTGGCTACACCTTC. The variable domain in full, completed from reference TRBV5-1 and TRBJ1-2, reads KAGVTQTPRYLIKTRGQQVTLSCSPISGHRSVSWYQQTPGQGLQFLFEYFSETQRNKGNFPGRFSGRQFSNSRSEMNVSTLELGDSALYLCASSLGTGMGGYTFGSGTRLTVV.

This clonotype showed up many times. The CDR3 sequence: CASSQPPTMVEQYF. CDR3 nucleotide sequence: TGTGCCAGCAGCCAACCACCTACCATGGTCGAGCAGTACTTC. V is TRBV3-1 and J is TRBJ2-7; D is ambiguous. This CDR3 region has 14 residues. Germline loops: CDR1 LGHDT, CDR2 YNNKEL (reference sequence). The ends were cut back, 2 bases at V and 6 bases at J, with 14 bases in the middle.

The table lists this clonotype with many counts. This rearrangement joins TRBV5-1 to TRBJ2-2; maybe TRBD1 (5 bases). The CDR3 has 14 amino acids. Germline CDR1 and CDR2: SGHRS and YFSETQ. With 2 bases removed from V and 4 bases from J, the gap between germline ends came to 9 bases. CDR3 nucleotides: TGCGCCAGCAGCTTAGTGACAGCCACCGGGGAGCTGTTTTTT. It yields the protein CASSLVTATGELFF.

This clonotype has a count of ten or more. The chain combines TRBV7-8 with TRBJ2-3; no firm D call. The germline V gene encodes CDR1 SGHVS and CDR2 FQNEAQ. The CDR3 extends over 13 amino acids. V was clipped by 9 bases and J by 4 bases, with 14 bases between them. The CDR3 sequence is CASTFASSDTQYF. Here the CDR3 DNA reads TGTGCCAGTACTTTTGCTTCATCAGATACGCAGTATTTT.

The sample holds many counts of this clonotype. In nucleotides, the CDR3 is TGCAGTGCTAGACGCGGACTAGCGGGTCTGGATACGCAGTATTTT. Translating it yields CSARRGLAGLDTQYF. The rearrangement uses TRBV20-1 and TRBJ2-3; 11 bases match TRBD2. Germline CDR1 and CDR2: DFQATT and SNEGSKA (reference sequence). The CDR3 is 15 residues long. The V segment lost 2 bases and the J segment 6 bases; nucleotides outside the gene matches: 7.

Points on this clonotype: With a much larger clone just one base away, this may be a read error. The V call is TRBV29-1, the J call TRBJ1-4; D perhaps matches TRBD1 (5 bases). Germline V CDR1 and CDR2: SQVTM, ANQGSEA. Deletions cut 6 bases from V and 1 base from J, with 15 bases between. The CDR3 is 15 residues long. The CDR3 coding sequence is TGCAGCGTATTAAGGGGATCGGGAACTAATGAAAAACTGTTTTTT. As protein: CSVLRGSGTNEKLFF.

Details on this clonotype: The germline gene is not matched at one end of the junction; a read error may be the cause. V gene TRBV7-7 combines with J gene TRBJ2-1, with 7 bases matching TRBD2. The length of the CDR3 is 15 residues. CDR1 and CDR2 from the germline V gene are SSHAT and FNYEAQ (reference sequence). CDR3 sequence reads: CASSLGGREGTEQFF. CDR3 nucleotides: TGTGCTAGCAGCTTAGGTGGGAGGGAGGGTACTGAGCAGTTCTTC.